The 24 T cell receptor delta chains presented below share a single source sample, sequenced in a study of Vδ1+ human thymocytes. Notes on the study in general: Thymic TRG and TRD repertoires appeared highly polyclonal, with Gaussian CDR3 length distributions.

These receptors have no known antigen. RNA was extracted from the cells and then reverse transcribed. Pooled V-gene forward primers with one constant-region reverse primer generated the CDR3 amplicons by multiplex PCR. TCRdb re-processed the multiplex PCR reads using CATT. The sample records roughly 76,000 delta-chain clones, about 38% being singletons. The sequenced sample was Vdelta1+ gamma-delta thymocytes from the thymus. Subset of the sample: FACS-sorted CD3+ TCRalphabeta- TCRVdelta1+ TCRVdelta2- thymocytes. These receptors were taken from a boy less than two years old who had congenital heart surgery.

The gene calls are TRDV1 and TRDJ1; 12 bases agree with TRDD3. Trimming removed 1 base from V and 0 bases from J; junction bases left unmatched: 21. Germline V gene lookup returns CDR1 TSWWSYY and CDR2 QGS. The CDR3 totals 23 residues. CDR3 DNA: TGTGCTCTTGGGGAACGGGGTTTCCTACATGATTACTGGGGGATACTACACACCGATAAACTCATCTTT. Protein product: CALGERGFLHDYWGILHTDKLIF.

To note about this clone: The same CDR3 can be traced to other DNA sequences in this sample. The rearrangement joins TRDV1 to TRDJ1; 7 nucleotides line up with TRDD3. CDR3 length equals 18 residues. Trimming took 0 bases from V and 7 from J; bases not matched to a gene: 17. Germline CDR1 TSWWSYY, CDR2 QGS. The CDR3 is CALGELSALGRDTSKLIF. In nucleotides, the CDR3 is TGTGCTCTTGGGGAACTCAGCGCTCTGGGTCGGGATACCTCTAAACTCATCTTT.

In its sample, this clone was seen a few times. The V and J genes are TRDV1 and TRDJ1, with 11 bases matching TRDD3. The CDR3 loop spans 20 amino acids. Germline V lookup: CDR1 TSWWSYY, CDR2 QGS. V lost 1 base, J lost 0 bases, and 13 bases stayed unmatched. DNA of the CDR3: TGTGCTCTTGGGGAACGCCCCCGGTACTGGGGGATATATTACACCGATAAACTCATCTTT. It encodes CALGERPRYWGIYYTDKLIF.

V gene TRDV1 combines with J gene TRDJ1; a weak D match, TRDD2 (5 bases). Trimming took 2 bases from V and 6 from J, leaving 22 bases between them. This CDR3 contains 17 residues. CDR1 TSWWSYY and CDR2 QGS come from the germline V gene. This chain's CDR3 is CALGEVVRPTSNYKLIF. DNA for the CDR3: TGTGCTCTTGGGGAAGTGGTAAGGCCAACTTCCAACTATAAACTCATCTTT.

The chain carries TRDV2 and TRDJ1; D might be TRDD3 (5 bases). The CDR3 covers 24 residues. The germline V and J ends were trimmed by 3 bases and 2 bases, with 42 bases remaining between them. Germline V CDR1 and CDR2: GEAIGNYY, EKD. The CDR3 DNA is TGTGCCTGTGACCCCGACGATCCGGACTCTCCGGGTCAATTGCGGGGGCAAACGACCGATAAACTCATCTTT. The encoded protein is CACDPDDPDSPGQLRGQTTDKLIF.

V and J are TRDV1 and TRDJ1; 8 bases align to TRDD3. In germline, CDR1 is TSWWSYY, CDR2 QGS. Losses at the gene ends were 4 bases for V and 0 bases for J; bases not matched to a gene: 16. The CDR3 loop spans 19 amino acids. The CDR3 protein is CALGVAGLYWGPYTDKLIF. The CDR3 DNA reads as TGTGCTCTTGGGGTCGCCGGACTGTACTGGGGGCCGTACACCGATAAACTCATCTTT.

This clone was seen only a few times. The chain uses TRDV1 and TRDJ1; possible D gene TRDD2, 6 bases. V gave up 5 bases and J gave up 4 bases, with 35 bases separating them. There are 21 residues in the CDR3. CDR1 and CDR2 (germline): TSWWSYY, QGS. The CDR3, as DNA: TGTGCTCTTGGGCCCCCATCACCCCCCTCCTACGAAGGACCCACAGACGATAAACTCATCTTT. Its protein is CALGPPSPPSYEGPTDDKLIF.

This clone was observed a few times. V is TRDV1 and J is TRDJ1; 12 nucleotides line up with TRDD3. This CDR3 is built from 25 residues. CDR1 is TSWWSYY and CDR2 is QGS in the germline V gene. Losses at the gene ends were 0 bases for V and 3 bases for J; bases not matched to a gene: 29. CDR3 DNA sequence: TGTGCTCTTGGGGAACTTCCACCGAACCCCGGGGGGCCCCCCTACTGGGGGATACAGGCCGATAAACTCATCTTT. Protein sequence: CALGELPPNPGGPPYWGIQADKLIF.

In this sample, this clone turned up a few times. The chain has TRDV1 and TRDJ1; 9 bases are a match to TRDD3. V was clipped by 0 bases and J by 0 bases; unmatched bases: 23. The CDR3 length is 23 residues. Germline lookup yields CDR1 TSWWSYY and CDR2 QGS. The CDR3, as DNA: TGTGCTCTTGGGGAACTGTGCACTCCTCCGAGATGGGGATACGTGGGATACACCGATAAACTCATCTTT. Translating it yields CALGELCTPPRWGYVGYTDKLIF.

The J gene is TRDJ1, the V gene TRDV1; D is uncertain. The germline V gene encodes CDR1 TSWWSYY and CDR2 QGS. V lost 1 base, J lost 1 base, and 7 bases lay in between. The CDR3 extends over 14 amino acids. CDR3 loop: CALGEPQFTDKLIF. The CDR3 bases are TGTGCTCTTGGGGAACCCCAATTCACCGATAAACTCATCTTT.

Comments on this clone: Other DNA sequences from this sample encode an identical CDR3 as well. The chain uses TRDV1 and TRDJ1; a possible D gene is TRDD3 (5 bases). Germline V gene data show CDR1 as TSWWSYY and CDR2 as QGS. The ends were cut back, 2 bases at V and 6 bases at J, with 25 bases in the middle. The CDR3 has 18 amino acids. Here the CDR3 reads CALGESPRSVLGSYKLIF. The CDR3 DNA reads TGTGCTCTTGGGGAATCCCCTCGGTCCGTTCTGGGATCCTATAAACTCATCTTT.

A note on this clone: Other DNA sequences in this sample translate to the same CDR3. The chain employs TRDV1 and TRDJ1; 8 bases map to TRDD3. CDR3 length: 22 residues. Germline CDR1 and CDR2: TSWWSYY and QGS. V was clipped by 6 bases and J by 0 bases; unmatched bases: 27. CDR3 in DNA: TGTGCTCTTGGAGAATTACATTTTTCCCTTCTGGGATACGAAATGTACACCGATAAACTCATCTTT. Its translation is CALGELHFSLLGYEMYTDKLIF.

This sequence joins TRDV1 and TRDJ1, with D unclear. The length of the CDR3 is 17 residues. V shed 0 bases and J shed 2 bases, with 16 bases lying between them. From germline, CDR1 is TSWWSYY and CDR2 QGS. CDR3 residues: CALGELGWKEGTDKLIF. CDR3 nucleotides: TGTGCTCTTGGGGAACTTGGATGGAAGGAGGGAACCGATAAACTCATCTTT.

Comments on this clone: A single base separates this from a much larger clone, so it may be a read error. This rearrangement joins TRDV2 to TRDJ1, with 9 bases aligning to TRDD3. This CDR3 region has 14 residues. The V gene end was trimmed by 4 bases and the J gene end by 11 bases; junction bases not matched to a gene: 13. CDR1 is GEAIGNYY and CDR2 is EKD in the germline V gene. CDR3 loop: CACDTGDTREQLIF. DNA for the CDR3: TGTGCCTGTGATACCGGGGATACGCGGGAACAGCTCATCTTT.

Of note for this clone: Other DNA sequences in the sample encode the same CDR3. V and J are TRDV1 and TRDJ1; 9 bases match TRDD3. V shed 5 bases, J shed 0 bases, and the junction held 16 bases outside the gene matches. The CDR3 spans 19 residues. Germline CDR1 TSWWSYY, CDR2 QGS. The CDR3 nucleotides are TGTGCTCTTGGGATCCCTCTCCGTTACTGGGGGAAGTACACCGATAAACTCATCTTT. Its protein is CALGIPLRYWGKYTDKLIF.

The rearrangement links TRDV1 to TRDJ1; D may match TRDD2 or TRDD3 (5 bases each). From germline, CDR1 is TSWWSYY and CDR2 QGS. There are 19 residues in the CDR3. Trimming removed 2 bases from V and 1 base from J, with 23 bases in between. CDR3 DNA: TGTGCTCTTGGGGAAAGACGGCCTTCGCACGACTGGAGCACCGATAAACTCATCTTT. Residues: CALGERRPSHDWSTDKLIF.

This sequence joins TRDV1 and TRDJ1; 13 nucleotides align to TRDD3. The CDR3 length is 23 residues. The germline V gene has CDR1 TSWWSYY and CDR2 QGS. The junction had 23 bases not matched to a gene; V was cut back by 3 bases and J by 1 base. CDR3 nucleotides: TGTGCTCTTGGGGAGTTCCTTCCTTACGGTCTTACTGGGGGATACGCGTGCACCGATAAACTCATCTTT. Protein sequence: CALGEFLPYGLTGGYACTDKLIF.

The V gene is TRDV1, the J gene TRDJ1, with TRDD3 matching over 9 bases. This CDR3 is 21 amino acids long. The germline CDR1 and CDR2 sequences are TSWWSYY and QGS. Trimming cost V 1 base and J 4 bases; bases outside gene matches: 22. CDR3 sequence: CALGERSPSRLGIRADDKLIF. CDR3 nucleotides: TGTGCTCTTGGGGAACGATCCCCTTCCCGACTGGGGATACGGGCTGACGATAAACTCATCTTT.

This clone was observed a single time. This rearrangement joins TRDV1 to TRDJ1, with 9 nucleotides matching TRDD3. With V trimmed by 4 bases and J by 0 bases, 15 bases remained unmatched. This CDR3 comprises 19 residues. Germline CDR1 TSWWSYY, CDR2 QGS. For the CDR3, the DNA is TGTGCTCTTGGGGGGAGTTTCCTTCTGGGGGATTCGTACACCGATAAACTCATCTTT. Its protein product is CALGGSFLLGDSYTDKLIF.

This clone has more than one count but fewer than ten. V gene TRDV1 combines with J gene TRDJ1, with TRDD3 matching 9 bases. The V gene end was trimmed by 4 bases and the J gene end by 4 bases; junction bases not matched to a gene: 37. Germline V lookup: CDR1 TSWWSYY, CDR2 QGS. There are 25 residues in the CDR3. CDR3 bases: TGTGCTCTTGGGGGACAACCTCCTCTTTCTCCCTACGCTTACGTTCCTGGGGGATTTATCGATAAACTCATCTTT. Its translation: CALGGQPPLSPYAYVPGGFIDKLIF.

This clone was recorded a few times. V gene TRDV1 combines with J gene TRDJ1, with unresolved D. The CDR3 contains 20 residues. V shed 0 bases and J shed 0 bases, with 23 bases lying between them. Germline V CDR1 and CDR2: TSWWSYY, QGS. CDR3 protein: CALGELCRGVLSGYTDKLIF. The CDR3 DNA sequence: TGTGCTCTTGGGGAACTTTGCAGGGGTGTACTAAGTGGATACACCGATAAACTCATCTTT.

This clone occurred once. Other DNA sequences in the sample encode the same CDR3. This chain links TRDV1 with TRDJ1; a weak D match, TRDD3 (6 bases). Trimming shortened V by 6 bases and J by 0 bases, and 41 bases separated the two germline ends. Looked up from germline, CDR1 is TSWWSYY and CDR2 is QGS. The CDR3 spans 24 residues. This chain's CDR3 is CALGFGGVDPRYSGVVVYTDKLIF. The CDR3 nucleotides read TGTGCTCTTGGTTTTGGCGGGGTGGACCCTCGCTACTCTGGGGTCGTCGTGTACACCGATAAACTCATCTTT.

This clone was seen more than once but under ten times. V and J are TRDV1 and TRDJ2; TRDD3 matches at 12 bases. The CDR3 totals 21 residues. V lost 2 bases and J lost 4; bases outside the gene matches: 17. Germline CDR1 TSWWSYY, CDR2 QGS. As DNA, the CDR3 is TGTGCTCTTGGGGAAGTCAACCCCAGCTCCTGGGGGATACGAGAGACAGCACAACTCTTCTTT. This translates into CALGEVNPSSWGIRETAQLFF.

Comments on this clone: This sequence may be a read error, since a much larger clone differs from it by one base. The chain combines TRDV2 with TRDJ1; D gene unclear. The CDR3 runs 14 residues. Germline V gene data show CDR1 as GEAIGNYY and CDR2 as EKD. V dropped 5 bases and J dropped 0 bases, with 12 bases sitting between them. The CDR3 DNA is TGTGCCTGTGTCTCCCCCCTGTACACCGATAAACTCATCTTT. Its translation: CACVSPLYTDKLIF.